The entry that follows covers one T cell receptor beta chain sequence. Its antigen is as yet unknown. This entry comes from a study of graft-versus-host responses after intestinal transplantation. Across the study: Uniformly, recipients were administered anti-thymocyte globulin induction with subsequent tacrolimus and steroids for around three years.

Study-level findings and limits: Patients who carried graft-donor T cell macrochimerism also had high graft-versus-host to host-versus-graft clonal ratios in their allografts. Early declines in HvG clones that occurred post-transplant were associated with peak circulating GvH clone levels. Some GvH clones appeared in ileal mucosa or blood before recipient bone marrow.

V shed 2 bases and J shed 7 bases, with 14 bases lying between them. CDR1 and CDR2 from the germline V gene are MNHEY and SVGAGI. This CDR3 has 14 amino acids. TCRdb keeps only in-frame clones here, not all; method: immunoSEQ multiplex PCR. Here the sample spans about 120,000 clones, 85% to 95% being singletons. This specimen was unstimulated CD8+ T cells sorted from spleen or lymph node cells, taken before intestinal transplant. The chain is built from TRBV6-5 and TRBJ1-1, with a weak D call TRBD1 (6 bases). The sequence was obtained from a human donor who received an intestinal transplant. The CDR3 region is CASSYGGGLSEAFF. The CDR3 nucleotides read TGTGCCAGCAGTTACGGGGGCGGTCTCAGTGAAGCTTTCTTT.